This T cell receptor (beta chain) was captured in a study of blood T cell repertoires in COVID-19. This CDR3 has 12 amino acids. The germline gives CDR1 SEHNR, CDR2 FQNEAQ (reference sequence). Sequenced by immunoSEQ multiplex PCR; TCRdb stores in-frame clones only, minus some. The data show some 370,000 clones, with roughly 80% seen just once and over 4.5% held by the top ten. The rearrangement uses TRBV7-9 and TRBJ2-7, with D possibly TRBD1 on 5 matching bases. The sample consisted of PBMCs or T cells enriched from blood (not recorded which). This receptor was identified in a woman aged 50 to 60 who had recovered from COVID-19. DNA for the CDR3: TGTGTTACAGGTCCCTCACCCTACGAGCAGTACTTC. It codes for CVTGPSPYEQYF.